This T cell receptor beta chain was documented in a study of shared clonotypes between healthy human individuals. Positively selected for CCR7, the CD45RO-negative cells used as naive CD8 cells excluded terminally differentiated effector memory CD45RA+ cells. Some clones are missing from TCRdb's copy, which holds only in-frame ones; the method was immunoSEQ multiplex PCR. The sample lists 560,000 or so clones, roughly 95% occurring once. V shed 7 bases and J shed 9 bases, with 13 bases lying between them. This CDR3 is 12 amino acids long. Germline V gives CDR1 LNHDA, CDR2 SQIVND (reference sequence).

The sample consisted of naive CD8+ T cells sorted from blood. The TCR was taken from a woman aged 25-40 years in good health. The chain links TRBV19 to TRBJ2-1; tentatively, D is TRBD2 (5 bases). The CDR3 sequence: CASKHGEGEQFF. In DNA form, the CDR3 reads TGTGCCAGTAAACATGGAGAGGGTGAGCAGTTCTTC.